Below, one T cell receptor beta chain is given with its context. Antigen: not known. This CDR3 is 12 amino acids long. In germline, CDR1 is LNHNV, CDR2 YYDKDF (reference sequence). With 5 bases removed from V and 6 bases from J, the gap between germline ends came to 10 bases. The sample comes from a study of OX40 agonist ivuxolimab in advanced cancers. In the study overall: Intravenous ivuxolimab was administered to patients every 2 weeks at 0.01 to 10 mg/kg. General observations from the study: Partial responders receiving 0.1-3.0 mg/kg showed among the lowest clonal expansion. In CD8+ T cells, expanded clones were on average more numerous than in CD4+.

Profiling relied on immunoSEQ multiplex PCR, and the TCRdb table lists in-frame clones only, not all of them. The sample shows 77,000 or so clones, 94% of them seen only once. Sequencing was performed on CD4+ or CD8+ T cells sorted from blood, taken in a trial of the OX40 agonist ivuxolimab. This sequence joins TRBV15 and TRBJ1-1; maybe TRBD1 (6 bases). This TCR was recovered from an adult with an advanced solid tumor such as melanoma, head and neck, liver or kidney cancer. This chain's CDR3 is CATSFGGPEAFF. CDR3 nucleotides: TGTGCCACCAGCTTCGGGGGGCCTGAAGCTTTCTTT.